The 12 T cell receptor beta chains below come from one sample, sequenced in a study of early T cells in non-severe SARS-CoV-2 infection. Via MiXCR, TCRdb re-called the 5' RACE reads, giving one row per CDR3 protein. The sample lists some 91,000 distinct CDR3 sequences, 11% occurring once. Sequenced material: whole blood, taken at baseline. These TCRs come from an adult who was a healthcare worker with PCR-confirmed SARS-CoV-2 infection or an uninfected control (not recorded which).

The chain employs TRBV29-1 and TRBJ2-7, with TRBD1 matching 7 bases. CDR3 length: 12 amino acids. Germline CDR1 reads SQVTM; CDR2 reads ANQGSEA. After removal of 1 base from V and 5 bases from J, the junction contained 2 bases not matched to a gene. CDR3 in amino acids: CSVEAQGDEQYF. CDR3 nucleotide sequence: TGCAGCGTTGAAGCTCAGGGGGACGAGCAGTACTTC.

This clonotype has a count of ten or more. This chain connects TRBV7-2 to TRBJ2-2; 8 bases align to TRBD2. Trimming cost V 2 bases and J 3 bases; bases outside gene matches: 14. There are 19 residues in the CDR3. Germline V CDR1 and CDR2: SGHTA, FQGNSA. CDR3 loop: CASSLQPYQPAGDTGELFF. As DNA, the CDR3 is TGTGCCAGCAGCTTACAACCCTACCAACCAGCGGGAGACACCGGGGAGCTGTTTTTT.

This chain uses TRBV9 with TRBJ2-7, with 9 bases identical to TRBD1. Germline-derived CDR1 and CDR2 are SGDLS and YYNGEE. With 4 bases clipped from V and 6 bases from J, the junction kept 14 bases outside the gene matches. CDR3 length equals 16 residues. This CDR3 reads CASSPSGTGSSIEQYF. Written as DNA, the CDR3 is TGTGCCAGCAGCCCTTCGGGGACAGGGTCTTCCATCGAGCAGTACTTC.

The chain joins TRBV21-1 to TRBJ1-4. TRBV21-1 is assigned pseudogene status. The CDR3 sequence is 15 residues long. CDR3 bases: TGTGCCAGCAGCAAAGGGCCCTCCCGGGATGAAAAACTGTTTTTT. This translates into CASSKGPSRDEKLFF.

In this sample, this clonotype turned up many times. The J gene is TRBJ2-1, the V gene TRBV6-1, with D tentatively TRBD1 (7 bases). The length of the CDR3 is 16 residues. Trimming cost V 0 bases and J 6 bases, with 15 bases left between them. Germline assignment: CDR1 MNHNS and CDR2 SASEGT. The CDR3 DNA follows: TGTGCCAGCAGTGAAGCGCTGGGGCAGGGGGGCAATGAGCAGTTCTTC. It translates to CASSEALGQGGNEQFF.

At least ten counts were recorded for this clonotype. CDR3 residues: CASSTGGDKRNQPQHF. CDR3 DNA: TGTGCCAGCAGCACCGGGGGTGATAAAAGGAATCAGCCCCAGCATTTT. This chain joins TRBV7-8 and TRBJ1-5, with D maybe TRBD1 (5 bases). CDR3 length equals 16 residues. Germline CDR1 SGHVS, CDR2 FQNEAQ. Trimming cost V 5 bases and J 4 bases, with 18 bases left between them.

This clonotype appeared many times. The gene calls are TRBV6-4 and TRBJ1-1, with D perhaps matching TRBD1 (5 bases). Germline V gives CDR1 MRHNA, CDR2 SNTAGT. The CDR3 runs to 13 residues. The V end lost 6 bases, the J end lost 5 bases, and 13 bases lay between the germline ends. CDR3 DNA: TGTGCCAGCAGCCAAGGGGTGGGGACTGAAGCTTTCTTT. Translated: CASSQGVGTEAFF.

This clonotype occurred many times. The V and J genes are TRBV7-9 and TRBJ2-7, with D possibly matching TRBD1 (5 bases). V was shortened by 1 base and J by 12 bases, with 16 bases between the two germline ends. CDR1 and CDR2 from the germline V gene are SEHNR and FQNEAQ (reference sequence). There are 13 residues in the CDR3. The CDR3 DNA reads TGTGCCAGCAGCTTAGAGCAGGGATGGGGTCTGTACTTC. Translation: CASSLEQGWGLYF.

This clonotype was seen a handful of times. The chain joins TRBV20-1 to TRBJ2-3; 11 bases match TRBD2. CDR1 and CDR2 (germline): DFQATT, SNEGSKA (reference sequence). With 4 bases clipped from V and 7 bases from J, the junction kept 7 bases outside the gene matches. The CDR3 has 14 residues. The CDR3 spells CSAKGLAEYYTQYF. CDR3 DNA: TGCAGTGCTAAGGGACTAGCGGAATATTATACGCAGTATTTT.

J is TRBJ2-7 and V is TRBV20-1; possibly TRBD2 for D (5 bases). Per germline, CDR1 DFQATT and CDR2 SNEGSKA (reference sequence). CDR3 length: 12 amino acids. V was cut by 6 bases and J by 3 bases, with 12 bases left in between. In DNA, the CDR3 is TGCAGTGCGGTCTCCGGGAACTACGAGCAGTACTTC. It codes for CSAVSGNYEQYF.

This chain uses TRBV12-3 or TRBV12-4 with TRBJ2-1; the D is unclear. The CDR3 has 14 amino acids. Trimming took off 3 bases at V and 7 bases at J, with 13 bases between the two ends. CDR3 sequence: CASSFGQADNEQFF. The CDR3 DNA is TGTGCCAGCAGTTTTGGGCAGGCGGATAATGAGCAGTTCTTC.

This clonotype was picked up a small number of times. V gene TRBV10-3 combines with J gene TRBJ2-5; 10 bases agree with TRBD2. Trimming removed 10 bases from V and 5 bases from J; junction bases left unmatched: 7. This CDR3 has 13 amino acids. Looked up from germline, CDR1 is ENHRY and CDR2 is SYGVKD. CDR3 DNA: TGTGCCAGCGCTAGCGGGAGTAGGGAGACCCAGTACTTC. Amino acid sequence: CASASGSRETQYF.